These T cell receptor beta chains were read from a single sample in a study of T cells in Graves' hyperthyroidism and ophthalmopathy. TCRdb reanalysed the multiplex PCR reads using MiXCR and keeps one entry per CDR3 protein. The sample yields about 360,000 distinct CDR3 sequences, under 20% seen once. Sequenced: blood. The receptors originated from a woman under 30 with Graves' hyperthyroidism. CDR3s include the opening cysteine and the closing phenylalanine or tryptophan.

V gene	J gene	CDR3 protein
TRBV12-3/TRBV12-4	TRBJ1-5	CASSPQEGSNQPQHF
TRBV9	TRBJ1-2	CASSARETGYIGYTF
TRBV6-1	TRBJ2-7	CASSEVLGGLAYEQYF
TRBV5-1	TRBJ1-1	CASSSVFTTYEAFF
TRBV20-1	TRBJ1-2	CSARDLRGDSWDSLTF
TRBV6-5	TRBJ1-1	CASSYTSRALNTEAFF
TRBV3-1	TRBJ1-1	CASARQGEVEAFF
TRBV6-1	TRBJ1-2	CASSEDEGVDYGYTF
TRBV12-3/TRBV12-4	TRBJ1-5	CASKPPGQNNQPQHF
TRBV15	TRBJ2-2	CATSRHGPDQHIRNTGELFF
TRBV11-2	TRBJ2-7	CASSLVFGAGYTDYEQYF
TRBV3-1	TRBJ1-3	CASSQGPLPGNTIYF
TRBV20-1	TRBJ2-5	CSARDSRQGTQYF
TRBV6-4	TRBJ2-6	CASSRKGTGGGANVLTF
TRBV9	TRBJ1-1	CASSVGGPHTEAFF
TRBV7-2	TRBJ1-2	CASSLRGAGYTF
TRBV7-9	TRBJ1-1	CASSRPTGFLVQAFF
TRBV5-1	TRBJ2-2	CASSSSGGDTGELFF
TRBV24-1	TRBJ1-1	CATSDAGGLQGEAFF
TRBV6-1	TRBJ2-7	CASSETPLDHEQYF
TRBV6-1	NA	CASSPPGDRVGKTQYF
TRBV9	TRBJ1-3	CASSRGEGGSGNTIYF
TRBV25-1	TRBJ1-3	CASSEPPEGYGNTIYF
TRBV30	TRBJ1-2	CAWMPGISNYGYTF
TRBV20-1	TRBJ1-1	CSARRTGAFNTEAFF
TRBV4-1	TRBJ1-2	CASSQQVQNYGYTF
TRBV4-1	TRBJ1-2	CASSQVGVGGYTF
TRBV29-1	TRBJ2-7	CSVEEPTSGGAYEQYF
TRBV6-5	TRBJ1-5	CAAGSANNQPQHF
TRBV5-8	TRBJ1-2	CASSLSWYRYGYTF
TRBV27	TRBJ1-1	CASSLSGQGSTEAFF
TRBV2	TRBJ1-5	CASKVQGPGMSNQPQHF
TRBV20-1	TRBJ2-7	CSAIPLRAPYEQYF
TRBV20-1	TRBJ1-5	CSASFSPTGPWSNQPQHF
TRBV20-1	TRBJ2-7	CSASPTGRYEQYF
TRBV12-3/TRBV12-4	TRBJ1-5	CASSFSGTVGWPQHF
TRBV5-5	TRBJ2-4	CASSAYRGVSKNIQYF
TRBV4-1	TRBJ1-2	CASSHLIRGPVLGGYGYTF
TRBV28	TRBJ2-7	CASMGYEGRFDEQYF
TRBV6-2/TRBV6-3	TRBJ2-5	CASSYRWGVPETQYF